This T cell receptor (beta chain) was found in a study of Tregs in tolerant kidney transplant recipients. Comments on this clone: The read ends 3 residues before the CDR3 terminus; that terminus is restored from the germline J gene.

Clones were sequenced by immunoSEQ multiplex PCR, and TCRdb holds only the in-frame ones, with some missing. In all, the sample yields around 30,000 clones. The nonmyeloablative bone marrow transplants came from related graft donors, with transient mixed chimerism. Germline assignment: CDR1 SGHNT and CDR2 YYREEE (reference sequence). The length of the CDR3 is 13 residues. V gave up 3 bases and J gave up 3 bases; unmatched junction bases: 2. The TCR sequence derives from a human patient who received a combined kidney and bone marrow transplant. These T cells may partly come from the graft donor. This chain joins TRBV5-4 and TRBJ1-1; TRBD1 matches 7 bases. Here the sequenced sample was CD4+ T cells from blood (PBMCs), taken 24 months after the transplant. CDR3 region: CASSWDSYTEAFF. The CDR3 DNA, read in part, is TGTGCCAGCAGCTGGGACAGTTACACTGAA.